The clone carrying this T cell receptor beta chain was picked up many times. The data are from a study of T-cell reconstitution after alpha-beta-depleted transplantation in children. V lost 5 bases and J lost 7, with 15 bases in between. CDR3 length equals 14 residues. A library of TCRbeta sequences, prepared with unique molecular identifiers, was generated. TCRdb reprocessed the PCR reads with MiXCR, giving one entry per CDR3 protein. The table has roughly 200,000 distinct CDR3 sequences, roughly 8.1% seen once. The clonotype comes from a male patient under 10 years old who had a stem cell transplant for acute myeloid leukemia, so the T cells may come from the graft donor. Source: PBMCs, mostly from graft donor cells, taken 360 days after TCRalphabeta/CD19-depleted stem cell transplant. This chain uses TRBV12-3 or TRBV12-4 with TRBJ2-1; maybe TRBD1 (6 bases). The CDR3 is CASSQYPGENEQFF. Here the CDR3 DNA reads TGTGCCAGCAGTCAGTACCCAGGGGAAAATGAGCAGTTCTTC.